Listed below are T cell receptor beta chains from one sample, sequenced in a study of control samples from healthy donors and cancer patients. Data came from immunoSEQ multiplex PCR; TCRdb stores just in-frame clones and leaves some out. The sample contains 150,000 or so clones, roughly 93% of which appear only once. The source material was blood. The receptor source for this set is a man aged 18-30 years in good health. The CDR3 runs from the conserved cysteine through the conserved F or W. D genes are given only for firm matches. The listing skips clone size in some rows; elsewhere it reads once, few, many or a size class.

J	V	D	size	CDR3	DNA
TRBJ1-4	TRBV27	NA	NA	CASSFFSGRSGEKLFF	TGTGCCAGCAGTTTTTTCTCGGGACGATCAGGAGAAAAACTGTTTTTT
TRBJ1-1	TRBV27	NA	NA	CASRGLGNTEAFF	TGTGCCAGCAGGGGGCTGGGGAACACTGAAGCTTTCTTT
TRBJ2-2	TRBV6-2/TRBV6-3	NA	NA	CASSLRAYITYHPNTGELFF	TGTGCCAGCAGTTTACGGGCGTACATTACGTACCACCCGAACACCGGGGAGCTGTTTTTT
TRBJ2-7	TRBV13	TRBD2	few	CASSLSLAGTSSYEQYF	TGTGCCAGCAGCTTATCACTAGCGGGGACGAGCTCCTACGAGCAGTACTTC
TRBJ2-1	TRBV5-1	NA	NA	CASSSYGENEQFF	TGCGCCAGCAGCTCTTACGGAGAGAATGAGCAGTTCTTC
TRBJ2-7	TRBV29-1	NA	NA	CSVRAHTSSYEQYF	TGCAGCGTTCGAGCACACACTAGCTCCTACGAGCAGTACTTC
TRBJ1-5	TRBV7-8	TRBD1	once	CASSLGQGRVASQPQHF	TGTGCCAGCAGCTTGGGACAGGGGAGGGTGGCTAGTCAGCCCCAGCATTTT
TRBJ1-6	TRBV14	TRBD1	NA	CASRYQGDSPLHF	TGTGCCAGCAGATACCAGGGGGATTCACCCCTCCACTTT
TRBJ1-4	TRBV6-5	NA	NA	CASSYRENEKLFF	TGTGCCAGCAGTTACAGGGAAAATGAAAAACTGTTTTTT
TRBJ2-7	TRBV18	TRBD1	NA	CASSPTGTGGSYEQYF	TGTGCCAGCTCACCTACCGGGACAGGGGGCTCCTACGAGCAGTACTTC
TRBJ2-3	TRBV19	TRBD2	NA	CASSILAADTQYF	TGTGCCAGTAGTATACTAGCGGCAGATACGCAGTATTTT
TRBJ1-4	TRBV4-1	NA	NA	CASSQGRWAGPNEKLFF	TGCGCCAGCAGCCAAGGACGATGGGCGGGACCTAATGAAAAACTGTTTTTT
TRBJ1-2	TRBV7-2	NA	NA	CASSLIAGGGYTF	TGTGCCAGCAGTCTTATTGCCGGGGGGGGCTACACCTTC
TRBJ1-1	TRBV9	TRBD1	NA	CASRTWTGLFAFF	TGTGCCAGCAGAACCTGGACAGGGCTATTCGCTTTCTTT
TRBJ2-6	TRBV7-3	NA	NA	CASSVTDTGANVLTF	TGTGCCAGCAGCGTTACAGATACTGGGGCCAACGTCCTGACTTTC
TRBJ1-1	TRBV4-2	NA	NA	CASSIGLRRNTEAFF	TGTGCCAGCAGCATTGGATTGAGAAGGAACACTGAAGCTTTCTTT
TRBJ1-5	TRBV7-9	NA	NA	CASSLAGADRNQPQHF	TGTGCCAGCAGCTTAGCAGGGGCTGATCGCAATCAGCCCCAGCATTTT
TRBJ2-4	TRBV5-8	NA	NA	CSLSGRITNLAKNIQYF	TGTTCCCTGTCCGGGAGAATCACAAACTTAGCCAAAAACATTCAGTACTTC
TRBJ2-7	TRBV5-1	TRBD2	NA	CASSAGTRETYEQYF	TGCGCCAGCAGCGCCGGGACTAGGGAAACCTACGAGCAGTACTTC
TRBJ2-3	TRBV13	NA	NA	CASSSSLGDTQYF	TGTGCCAGCAGCTCTTCGTTAGGGGATACGCAGTATTTT
TRBJ2-3	TRBV24-1	TRBD2	NA	CATGAGPGGTQYF	TGTGCCACCGGAGCGGGGCCCGGTGGTACGCAGTATTTT
TRBJ2-2	TRBV4-2	TRBD2	once	CASSHGLVGNTGELFF	TGTGCCAGCAGCCACGGACTAGTCGGGAACACCGGGGAGCTGTTTTTT
TRBJ1-1	TRBV19	NA	NA	CATRDRRPINTEAFF	TGTGCCACCAGAGACAGAAGACCGATTAACACTGAAGCTTTCTTT
TRBJ1-1	TRBV28	NA	NA	CASSLGTRENTEAFF	TGTGCCAGCAGTTTAGGGACAAGGGAGAACACTGAAGCTTTCTTT
TRBJ1-3	TRBV7-2	NA	NA	CASSLSGRGISGNTIYF	TGTGCCAGCAGCTTATCGGGGCGGGGAATCTCTGGAAACACCATATATTTT
TRBJ1-1	TRBV28	NA	once	CASSQMEAEAFF	TGTGCCAGCAGCCAGATGGAGGCTGAAGCTTTCTTT
TRBJ2-7	TRBV3-1/TRBV3-2	NA	NA	CASSQRGVGPNYEQYF	TGTGCCAGCAGCCAAAGGGGGGTAGGGCCCAACTACGAGCAGTACTTC